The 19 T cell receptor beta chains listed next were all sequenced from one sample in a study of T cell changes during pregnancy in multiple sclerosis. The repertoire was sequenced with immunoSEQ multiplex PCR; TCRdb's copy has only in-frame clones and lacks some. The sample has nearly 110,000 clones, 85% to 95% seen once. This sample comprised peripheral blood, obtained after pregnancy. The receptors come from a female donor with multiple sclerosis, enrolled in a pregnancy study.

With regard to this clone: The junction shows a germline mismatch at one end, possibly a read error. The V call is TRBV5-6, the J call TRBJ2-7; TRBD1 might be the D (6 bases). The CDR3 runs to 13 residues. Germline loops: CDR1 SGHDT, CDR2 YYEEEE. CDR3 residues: CASNLGALGEQYF. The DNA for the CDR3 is TGTGCCAGCAACTTGGGGGCCCTTGGCGAGCAGTACTTC.

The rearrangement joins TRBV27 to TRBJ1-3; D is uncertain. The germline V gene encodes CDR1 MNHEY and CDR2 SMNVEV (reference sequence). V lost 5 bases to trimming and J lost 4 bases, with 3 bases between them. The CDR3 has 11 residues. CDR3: CASSRGNTIYF. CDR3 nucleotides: TGTGCCAGCAGTCGGGGAAACACCATATATTTT.

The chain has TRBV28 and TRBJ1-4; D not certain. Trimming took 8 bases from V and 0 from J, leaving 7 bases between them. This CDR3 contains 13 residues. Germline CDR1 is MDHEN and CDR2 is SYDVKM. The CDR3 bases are TGTGCCAGCTTAGCCTCAACTAATGAAAAACTGTTTTTT. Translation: CASLASTNEKLFF.

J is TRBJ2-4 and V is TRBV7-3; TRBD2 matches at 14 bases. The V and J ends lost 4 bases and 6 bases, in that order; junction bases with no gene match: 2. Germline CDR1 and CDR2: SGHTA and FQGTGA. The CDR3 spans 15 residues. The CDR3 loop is CASSSGTSGRNIQYF. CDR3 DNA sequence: TGTGCCAGCAGCTCCGGGACTAGCGGGAGAAACATTCAGTACTTC.

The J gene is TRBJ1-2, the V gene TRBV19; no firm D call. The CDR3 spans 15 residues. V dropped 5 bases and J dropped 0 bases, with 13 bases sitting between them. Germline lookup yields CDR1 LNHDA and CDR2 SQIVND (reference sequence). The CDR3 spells CASSPRTISNYGYTF. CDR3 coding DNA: TGTGCCAGTAGTCCTAGGACTATTTCTAACTATGGCTACACCTTC.

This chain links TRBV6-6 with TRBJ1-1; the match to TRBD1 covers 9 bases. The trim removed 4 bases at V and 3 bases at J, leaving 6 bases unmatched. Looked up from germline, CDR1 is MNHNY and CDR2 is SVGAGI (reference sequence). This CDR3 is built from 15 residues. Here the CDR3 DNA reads TGTGCCAGCAGTTCACAGGGGGCGCTGGACACTGAAGCTTTCTTT. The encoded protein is CASSSQGALDTEAFF.

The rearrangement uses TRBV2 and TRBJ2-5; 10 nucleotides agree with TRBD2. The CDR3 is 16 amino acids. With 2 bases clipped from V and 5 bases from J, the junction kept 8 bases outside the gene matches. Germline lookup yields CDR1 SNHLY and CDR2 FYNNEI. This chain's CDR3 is CASSERSGRAVETQYF. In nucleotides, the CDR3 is TGTGCCAGCAGTGAACGGAGCGGGAGGGCCGTGGAGACCCAGTACTTC.

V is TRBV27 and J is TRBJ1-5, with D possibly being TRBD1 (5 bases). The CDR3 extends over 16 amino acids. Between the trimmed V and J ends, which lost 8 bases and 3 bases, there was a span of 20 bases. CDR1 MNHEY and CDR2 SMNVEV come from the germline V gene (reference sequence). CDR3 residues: CASGKMGGWNNQPQHF. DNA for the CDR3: TGTGCCAGCGGCAAGATGGGGGGATGGAACAATCAGCCCCAGCATTTT.

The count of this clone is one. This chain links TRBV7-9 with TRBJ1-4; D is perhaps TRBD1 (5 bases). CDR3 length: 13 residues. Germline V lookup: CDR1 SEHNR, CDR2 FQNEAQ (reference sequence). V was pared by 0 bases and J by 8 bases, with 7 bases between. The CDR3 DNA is TGTGCCAGCAGCTTAGCGGGGCGGGAAAAACTGTTTTTT. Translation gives CASSLAGREKLFF. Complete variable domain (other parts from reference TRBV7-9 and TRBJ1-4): DTGVSQNPRHKITKRGQNVTFRCDPISEHNRLYWYRQTLGQGPEFLTYFQNEAQLEKSRLLSDRFSAERPKGSFSTLEIQRTEQGDSAMYLCASSLAGREKLFFGSGTQLSVL.

CDR3 coding DNA: TGTGCCAGCTCACCACCAGCAGGGTTCACTGAAGCTTTCTTT. Translated: CASSPPAGFTEAFF. The rearrangement links TRBV18 to TRBJ1-1, with D maybe TRBD1 (5 bases). The germline CDR1 and CDR2 sequences are KGHSH and LQKENI. Trimming left V 0 bases short and J 4 bases short, with 9 bases between. The CDR3 spans 14 residues.

For the CDR3, the DNA is TGTGCCAGCAGCCCTCCACGCGCTGAGCAGTTCTTC. Residues: CASSPPRAEQFF. The V call is TRBV5-4, the J call TRBJ2-1; no clear D. The CDR3 length is 12 residues. Per the germline V gene, CDR1 is SGHNT and CDR2 is YYREEE (reference sequence). The V and J ends lost 4 bases and 9 bases respectively, with 11 bases between them.

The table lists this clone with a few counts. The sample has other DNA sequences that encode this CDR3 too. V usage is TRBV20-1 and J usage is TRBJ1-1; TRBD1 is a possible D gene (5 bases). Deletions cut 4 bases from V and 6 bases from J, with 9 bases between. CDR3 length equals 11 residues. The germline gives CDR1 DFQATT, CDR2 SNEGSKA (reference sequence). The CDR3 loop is CSAKGRAEAFF. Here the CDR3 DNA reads TGCAGTGCTAAGGGCAGGGCTGAAGCTTTCTTT.

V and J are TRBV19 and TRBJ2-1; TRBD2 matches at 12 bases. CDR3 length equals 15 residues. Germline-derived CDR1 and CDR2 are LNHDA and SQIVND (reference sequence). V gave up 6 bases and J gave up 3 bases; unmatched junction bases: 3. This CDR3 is CASRLAGGGYNEQFF. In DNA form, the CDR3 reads TGTGCCAGTAGGCTAGCGGGAGGGGGCTACAATGAGCAGTTCTTC.

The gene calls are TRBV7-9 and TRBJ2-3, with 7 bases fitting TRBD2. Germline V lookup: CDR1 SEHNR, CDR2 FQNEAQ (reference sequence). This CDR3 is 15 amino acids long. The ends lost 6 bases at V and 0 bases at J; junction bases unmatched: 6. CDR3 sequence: CASRKGLPSTDTQYF. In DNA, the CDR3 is TGTGCCAGCAGGAAGGGACTACCTAGCACAGATACGCAGTATTTT.

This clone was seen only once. CDR3 DNA: TGTGCCAGCAGCGGACAGGGGACGAACACTGAAGCTTTCTTT. Protein: CASSGQGTNTEAFF. This chain uses TRBV6-1 with TRBJ1-1, with 9 bases matching TRBD1. The V gene's germline CDR1 is MNHNS and CDR2 SASEGT. The J segment lost 1 base and the V segment lost 6 bases, leaving 3 bases of the junction unmatched. CDR3 size: 14 residues.

For the CDR3, the DNA is TGTGCCAGCAGCTCGCAACAGGGAACGACAGAAGAGACCCAGTACTTC. This codes for CASSSQQGTTEETQYF. The chain couples TRBV4-2 to TRBJ2-5, with D tentatively TRBD1 (6 bases). The germline V and J ends were trimmed by 5 bases and 3 bases, with 19 bases remaining between them. The CDR3 runs 16 residues. CDR1 is LGHNA, CDR2 YNFKEQ, per germline.

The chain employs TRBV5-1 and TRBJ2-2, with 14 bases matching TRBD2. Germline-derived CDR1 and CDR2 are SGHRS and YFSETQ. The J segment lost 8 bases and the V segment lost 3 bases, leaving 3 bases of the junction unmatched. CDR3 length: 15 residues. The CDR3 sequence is CASSSGLAGEGELFF. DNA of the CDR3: TGCGCCAGCAGCTCGGGACTAGCGGGGGAAGGGGAGCTGTTTTTT.

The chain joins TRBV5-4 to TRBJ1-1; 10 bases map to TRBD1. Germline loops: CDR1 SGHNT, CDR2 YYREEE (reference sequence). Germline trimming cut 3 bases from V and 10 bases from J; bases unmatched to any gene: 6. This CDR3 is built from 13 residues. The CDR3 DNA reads TGTGCCAGCAGCTCGAGACAGGGGGCGCCAGCTTTCTTT. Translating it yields CASSSRQGAPAFF.

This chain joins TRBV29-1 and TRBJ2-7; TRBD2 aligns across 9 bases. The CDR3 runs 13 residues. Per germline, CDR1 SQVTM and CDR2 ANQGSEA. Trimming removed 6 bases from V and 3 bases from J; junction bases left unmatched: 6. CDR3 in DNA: TGCAGCGTGGCTTTTAGCGGGAGCTACGAGCAGTACTTC. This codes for CSVAFSGSYEQYF.